Listed here is a single T cell receptor beta chain. Antigen: not known. The source of the sample is a study of resident and recirculating memory T cells in vitiligo. Study as a whole: Whole samples, not sorted cells, were homogenized and used for genomic DNA extraction.

This table comes from immunoSEQ multiplex PCR, and its TCRdb copy is limited to in-frame clones, with some not included. Here the sample spans tens of thousands of clones, 92% being singletons. Per germline, CDR1 SGDLS and CDR2 YYNGEE. After removal of 3 bases from V and 6 bases from J, the junction contained 3 bases not matched to a gene. CDR3 length equals 15 residues. Patients had received no treatment within the previous three months. General study findings and limits: No single dominant TCR clone appeared; lesion clonality varied. Sequences differed between biopsy sites and patients, suggesting private specificity.

Sequenced material: blood. This receptor was taken from a male donor with vitiligo. The chain carries TRBV9 and TRBJ1-4; TRBD1 matches at 12 bases. This chain's CDR3 is CASSAGDRGHEKLFF. CDR3 in DNA: TGTGCCAGCAGCGCAGGGGACAGGGGGCATGAAAAACTGTTTTTT.